This T cell receptor beta chain is from a study of CD8 T cells in Susac syndrome. With 2 bases removed from V and 4 bases from J, the gap between germline ends came to 11 bases. There are 14 residues in the CDR3. CDR1 MNHEY and CDR2 SMNVEV come from the germline V gene (reference sequence). The RNA input was 0.5 to 1 ug, and it was reverse transcribed with random hexamers. It was immunoSEQ multiplex PCR that amplified TCR beta CDR3 across 54 Vbeta and 13 Jbeta. TCRdb ran MiXCR on the immunoSEQ multiplex PCR reads and lists one entry per CDR3 protein. The sample has approximately 70,000 distinct CDR3 sequences; about 94% are singletons. The patients serving as multiple sclerosis controls were treatment-naive. They had stable or active relapsing-remitting disease and fulfilled revised McDonald criteria.

The rearrangement uses TRBV27 and TRBJ1-1; D uncertain. The sequencing input was CD8+ T cells from PBMCs. The source is a human donor with multiple sclerosis. CDR3 amino acids: CASSLGWGSTEAFF. The CDR3 region has the DNA TGTGCCAGCAGTTTAGGCTGGGGAAGCACTGAAGCTTTCTTT.